These T cell receptor beta chains were read from a single sample in a study of patients and donors after allogeneic stem cell transplantation. TCRdb called the RT-PCR reads again in MiXCR, with one record for every CDR3 protein. The table includes about 410,000 distinct CDR3 sequences, 16% detected once. The sequencing input was blood, either unsorted or a sorted T cell fraction (not recorded which). Receptors originate from a human donor who was either an allogeneic HSCT recipient or a stem cell or donor lymphocyte infusion donor (not recorded which). It is not recorded whose cells these are; they may come from a transplant donor. CDR3s include the opening cysteine and the closing phenylalanine or tryptophan. D genes are given only for firm matches. Rows give clone size only sometimes, using once, few, many, or a class for an expanded clone.

>TRBV12-3/TRBV12-4|many|-|TRBJ2-5|13
TGTGCCAGCAGCCGTCGACAGCAAGAGACCCAGTACTTC
CASSRRQQETQYF
>TRBV6-2/TRBV6-3|-|TRBD2|TRBJ2-1|18
TGTGCCAGCAGTTTCGCTCAAGGGACTATCCGCGGAAACAATGAGCAGTTCTTC
CASSFAQGTIRGNNEQFF
>TRBV5-1|-|TRBD1|TRBJ1-2|13
TGCGCCAGCAGCGGGACAGGGGGCGTCGGCTACACCTTC
CASSGTGGVGYTF
>TRBV7-2|few|-|TRBJ2-6|15
TGTGCCAGCAGCTTACAGGAGTCTGGGGCCAACGTCCTGACTTTC
CASSLQESGANVLTF
>TRBV6-1|-|-|TRBJ1-2|13
TGTGCCAGCAGTACCCTTGGGGCGCGTGGCTACACCTTC
CASSTLGARGYTF
>TRBV3-1|few|-|TRBJ1-1|14
TGTGCCAGCAGCCAAGCTTTGATGAACACTGAAGCTTTCTTT
CASSQALMNTEAFF
>TRBV5-1|-|-|TRBJ2-2|13
TGCGCCAGCTCGACAGCCAGGACCGGGGAGCTGTTTTTT
CASSTARTGELFF
>TRBV5-1|few|-|TRBJ2-7|13
TGCGCCAGCAGCTTGGGGGCGGGGCGCGCGCAGTACTTC
CASSLGAGRAQYF
>TRBV29-1|many|-|TRBJ1-5|12
TGCAGCGTCGGGGGGGGGAATCAGCCCCAGCATTTT
CSVGGGNQPQHF
>TRBV12-3/TRBV12-4|few|TRBD2|TRBJ2-3|15
TGTGCCAGCAGTTTATCGACTAGCCCTACAGATACGCAGTATTTT
CASSLSTSPTDTQYF
>TRBV12-3/TRBV12-4|few|TRBD1|TRBJ2-7|13
TGTGCCAGCAGAACCACAGGGGGGCAGAGGCAGTACTTC
CASRTTGGQRQYF
>TRBV6-5|-|-|TRBJ1-1|14
TGTGCCAGCAGTTACAGCCGTGGAGGCACTGAAGCTTTCTTT
CASSYSRGGTEAFF
>TRBV11-2|few|TRBD2|TRBJ2-1|15
TGTGCCAGCAGCCTAGACGGGAGGGAAGGCAATGAGCAGTTCTTC
CASSLDGREGNEQFF
>TRBV4-3|many|TRBD1|TRBJ2-5|15
TGCGCCAGCAGCCAAGCGCGGACAGGACAAGAGACCCAGTACTTC
CASSQARTGQETQYF
>TRBV12-3/TRBV12-4|-|TRBD1|TRBJ2-7|14
TGTGCCAGCAGTTTCCAGGGGGTCGGCTACGAGCAGTACTTC
CASSFQGVGYEQYF
>TRBV5-5|-|-|TRBJ1-1|14
TGTGCCAGCACCCCCGGGGGTAGGAACACTGAAGCTTTCTTT
CASTPGGRNTEAFF
>TRBV20-1|few|-|TRBJ1-6|15
TGCAGTGCTAGAGATTCGGGAAGGAGGAATTCACCCCTCCACTTT
CSARDSGRRNSPLHF
>TRBV6-1|-|TRBD1|TRBJ1-1|15
TGTGCCAGCAGTCCGTCGCACAGGGGGAGAACTGAAGCTTTCTTT
CASSPSHRGRTEAFF
>TRBV5-1|-|TRBD2|TRBJ2-7|15
TGCGCCAGCAGCTTAAGCGGGGGGCCCTCCTACGAGCAGTACTTC
CASSLSGGPSYEQYF
>TRBV30|few|TRBD1|TRBJ1-2|13
TGTGCCTGGAGCCGGGACAGGGAAGATGGCTACACCTTC
CAWSRDREDGYTF
>TRBV10-3|many|-|TRBJ1-2|13
TGTGCCATCAGGGCACGTTCTAACTATGGCTACACCTTC
CAIRARSNYGYTF
>TRBV4-2|-|-|TRBJ2-1|13
TGTGCCAGCAGCCAAGCCAGTCTCAATGAGCAGTTCTTC
CASSQASLNEQFF
>TRBV5-1|-|-|TRBJ1-5|15
TGCGCCAGCAGCTTGAGTCCCACTAGCAATCAGCCCCAGCATTTT
CASSLSPTSNQPQHF
>TRBV14|few|-|TRBJ2-1|14
TGTGCCAGCAGCCATAACTTCTACGGGAATGAGCAGTTCTTC
CASSHNFYGNEQFF
>TRBV13|many|-|TRBJ2-1|14
TGTGCCAGCAGCTTAGGGTCAGTCGGGAATGAGCAGTTCTTC
CASSLGSVGNEQFF
>TRBV19|-|-|TRBJ1-1|13
TGTGCCAGTAGTACCGGGAGAAAGGCTGAAGCTTTCTTT
CASSTGRKAEAFF
>TRBV12-3/TRBV12-4|many|-|TRBJ2-1|12
TGTGCCAGCAGTCCGACGGGGTTACTCGGGTTCTTC
CASSPTGLLGFF
>TRBV6-1|-|-|TRBJ1-5|17
TGTGCCAGCAGTCGGGAGGGGTCGGGTTTTAGCAATCAGCCCCAGCATTTT
CASSREGSGFSNQPQHF
>TRBV29-1|many|-|TRBJ2-3|12
TGCAGCGTTGGGCACTTCACAGATACGCAGTATTTT
CSVGHFTDTQYF
>TRBV14|-|-|TRBJ1-6|15
TGTGCCAGCAGCCAGAAAGGGACTAGGGATTCACCCCTCCACTTT
CASSQKGTRDSPLHF
>TRBV6-2/TRBV6-3|-|-|TRBJ2-2|13
TGTGCCAGCATGTCAAGGGTGAACGGGGAGCTGTTTTTT
CASMSRVNGELFF
>TRBV15|-|TRBD1|TRBJ2-7|17
TGTGCCACCAGCAGAAGAGGGGATGGACAGGGGCTAGGGGAGCAGTACTTC
CATSRRGDGQGLGEQYF
>TRBV10-3|few|TRBD2|TRBJ2-1|16
TGTGCCATCAGCCGTTACCTGCGGGAGATCTACAATGAGCAGTTCTTC
CAISRYLREIYNEQFF
>TRBV7-3|few|-|TRBJ1-1|13
TGTGCCAGCAGCCACCGCTGGGGCACTGAAGCTTTCTTT
CASSHRWGTEAFF
>TRBV7-2|many|-|TRBJ2-7|13
TGTGCCAGCAGCCTACAGAGCTCCTACGAGCAGTACTTC
CASSLQSSYEQYF
>TRBV7-9|-|-|TRBJ1-5|14
TGTGCCAGCAGCTTAGCGGGGTCCGATCAGCCCCAGCATTTT
CASSLAGSDQPQHF
>TRBV9|few|TRBD1|TRBJ1-4|12
TGTGCCAGCAGCGGGACAGGCCGAAAACTGTTTTTT
CASSGTGRKLFF
>TRBV20-1|few|-|TRBJ1-5|14
TGCAGTGCTAGAGATCTACAGGGTCATCAGCCCCAGCATTTT
CSARDLQGHQPQHF
>TRBV7-3|-|-|TRBJ2-2|15
TGTGCCAGCAGCCCAAGGCCGACGAACACCGGGGAGCTGTTTTTT
CASSPRPTNTGELFF
>TRBV4-1|few|-|TRBJ1-5|13
TGCGCCAGCAGCCAAGATGCCTGGGAGCCCCAGCATTTT
CASSQDAWEPQHF
>TRBV7-3|many|TRBD2|TRBJ2-2|15
TGTGCCAGCAGCTTAGAGGGAGGGAAGACCGGGGAGCTGTTTTTT
CASSLEGGKTGELFF
>TRBV5-1|few|-|TRBJ2-1|14
TGCGCCAGCAGCTTGGCTACGGGTGGGAATGAGCAGTTCTTC
CASSLATGGNEQFF
>TRBV30|-|TRBD1|TRBJ1-2|15
TGTGCCTGGAGTGTGTTAAGAACAGGGGGAAAAGGCTACACCTTC
CAWSVLRTGGKGYTF
>TRBV9|-|-|TRBJ2-1|13
TGTGCCAGCAGCACCCGACTAGATTCTGAGCAGTTCTTC
CASSTRLDSEQFF
>TRBV6-2/TRBV6-3|few|TRBD1|TRBJ1-1|17
TGTGCCAGCACCTCACAGGGGGTGCCCCGAATGAACACTGAAGCTTTCTTT
CASTSQGVPRMNTEAFF
>TRBV24-1|-|-|TRBJ1-2|15
TGTGCCACCAGTGATTTAGAGGGCAGTGGGTATGGCTACACCTTC
CATSDLEGSGYGYTF
>TRBV20-1|-|TRBD2|TRBJ2-3|15
TGCAGTGCCGCCCCGGGACTAGCGGGAGCAGATACGCAGTATTTT
CSAAPGLAGADTQYF
>TRBV7-3|few|-|TRBJ2-3|14
TGTGCCAGCAGCTTAACAGGGGCAAGTGATACGCAGTATTTT
CASSLTGASDTQYF
>TRBV3-1|-|-|TRBJ2-1|15
TGTGCCAGCACCCTAGACATCTCCTCCTACAATGAGCAGTTCTTC
CASTLDISSYNEQFF
>TRBV29-1|many|-|TRBJ2-1|14
TGCAGCGTTGTTAGGGGGGTCTCCTACAATGAGCAGTTCTTC
CSVVRGVSYNEQFF
>TRBV20-1|few|TRBD2|TRBJ2-1|14
TGCAGCGTTAGCCCGGGGGGGGATATAATTGAGCAGTTCTTC
CSVSPGGDIIEQFF